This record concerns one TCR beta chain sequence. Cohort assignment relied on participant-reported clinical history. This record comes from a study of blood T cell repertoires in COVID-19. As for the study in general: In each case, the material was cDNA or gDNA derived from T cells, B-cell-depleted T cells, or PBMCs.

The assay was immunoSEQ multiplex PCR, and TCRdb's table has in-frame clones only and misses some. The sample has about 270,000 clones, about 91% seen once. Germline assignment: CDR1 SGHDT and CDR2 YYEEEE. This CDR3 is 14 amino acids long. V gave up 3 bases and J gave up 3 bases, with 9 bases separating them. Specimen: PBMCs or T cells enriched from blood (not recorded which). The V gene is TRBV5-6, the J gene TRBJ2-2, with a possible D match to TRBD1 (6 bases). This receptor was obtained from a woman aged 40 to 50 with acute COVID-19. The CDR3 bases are TGTGCCAGCAGCTACAGGGATCACACCGGGGAGCTGTTTTTT. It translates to CASSYRDHTGELFF.